The 20 T cell receptor beta chains below were found in one sample sequenced in a study of blood T cell repertoires in COVID-19 (TCRdb year 2020). The library relied on the immunoSEQ multiplex PCR assay. TCRdb limited this immuneACCESS table to in-frame rearrangements with V and J called. A share of clones is missing; checked studies link under half to unresolved V genes, and the rest is unexplained. Within this sample are just over 95,000 clones, with roughly 89% of them counted one time only. Approximately 15% of the sample rests with the top ten. What was sequenced was peripheral blood. These receptors all stem from a human donor in a cohort sampled during active COVID-19.

The chain employs TRBV9 and TRBJ1-6; the D gene is possibly TRBD1 (5 bases). This CDR3 region has 17 residues. The ends were cut back, 0 bases at V and 0 bases at J, with 10 bases in the middle. Germline V gives CDR1 SGDLS, CDR2 YYNGEE. For the CDR3, the DNA is TGTGCCAGCAGCGTAGCAAGGGGTAGCTCCTATAATTCACCCCTCCACTTT. It specifies CASSVARGSSYNSPLHF.

This clone has just one count. The chain links TRBV6-2 or TRBV6-3 to TRBJ2-2; D might be TRBD1 (6 bases). Germline values: CDR1 MNHEY, CDR2 SVGEGT. V was shortened by 5 bases and J by 4 bases, with 8 bases between the two germline ends. The CDR3 has 13 residues. CDR3 coding DNA: TGTGCCAGCAGTCGGGACACCACCGGGGAGCTGTTTTTT. It codes for CASSRDTTGELFF.

The chain is built from TRBV7-3 and TRBJ2-2, with D possibly TRBD2 on 5 matching bases. V was cut by 2 bases and J by 7 bases, with 14 bases left in between. Germline V CDR1 and CDR2: SGHTA, FQGTGA. The CDR3 extends over 15 amino acids. The CDR3 protein is CASSLSALRDGELFF. The CDR3 DNA reads as TGTGCCAGCAGCTTATCGGCCTTACGGGACGGGGAGCTGTTTTTT.

This chain links TRBV30 with TRBJ1-4, with D maybe TRBD1 (5 bases). V lost 3 bases and J 0 bases, leaving 8 bases between the germline ends. Germline CDR1 reads GTSNPN; CDR2 reads SVGIG (reference sequence). CDR3 length: 14 amino acids. The CDR3 DNA reads TGTGCCTGGAGCCGGACACCAACTAATGAAAAACTGTTTTTT. Translation gives CAWSRTPTNEKLFF.

The V call is TRBV4-1, the J call TRBJ2-1; possibly TRBD2 for D (7 bases). Trimming removed 0 bases from V and 12 bases from J, with 18 bases in between. Looked up from germline, CDR1 is MGHRA and CDR2 is YSYEKL. This CDR3 has 15 residues. CDR3 coding DNA: TGCGCCAGCAGCCAAGAAGCGGGGACACAGGGTCGGCAGTTCTTC. It translates to CASSQEAGTQGRQFF.

The chain recombines TRBV10-1 with TRBJ2-5, with 7 bases that match TRBD2. The CDR3 has 13 amino acids. Losses at the gene ends were 3 bases for V and 3 bases for J; bases not matched to a gene: 1. Per germline, CDR1 WNHNN and CDR2 SYGVQD (reference sequence). CDR3 sequence: CASSDGTKETQYF. CDR3 nucleotides: TGCGCCAGCAGTGATGGGACTAAAGAGACCCAGTACTTC.

This clone came up once. The chain couples TRBV5-1 to TRBJ2-7, with 8 nucleotides matching TRBD1. CDR1 SGHRS and CDR2 YFSETQ come from the germline V gene. The CDR3 contains 14 residues. V shed 3 bases, J shed 1 base, and the junction held 3 bases outside the gene matches. This chain's CDR3 is CASSSGDRSYEQYF. DNA of the CDR3: TGCGCCAGCAGCTCGGGGGACAGGTCCTACGAGCAGTACTTC.

The chain links TRBV4-3 to TRBJ2-7; D uncertain. Germline CDR1 reads LGHNA; CDR2 reads YSLEER. V gave up 0 bases and J gave up 3 bases, with 15 bases separating them. This CDR3 region has 16 residues. The CDR3 loop reads CASSQDRATNHYEQYF. The CDR3 coding sequence is TGCGCCAGCAGCCAAGATCGAGCGACCAACCACTACGAGCAGTACTTC.

The chain carries TRBV7-9 and TRBJ2-7; D is perhaps TRBD2 (6 bases). The CDR3 has 15 amino acids. CDR1 is SEHNR and CDR2 is FQNEAQ in the germline V gene (reference sequence). V was trimmed by 1 base and J by 5 bases, leaving 15 bases between them. CDR3 DNA sequence: TGTGCCAGCAGCTTAGGCCGGGGGAACCGGAACGAGCAGTACTTC. Its translation is CASSLGRGNRNEQYF.

The chain links TRBV2 to TRBJ2-3; TRBD1 agrees at 7 bases. Looked up from germline, CDR1 is SNHLY and CDR2 is FYNNEI. The CDR3 covers 15 residues. V was clipped by 2 bases and J by 4 bases; unmatched bases: 6. DNA for the CDR3: TGTGCCAGCAGTGAAAGGGGGCGCGGTCCAGATACGCAGTATTTT. It translates to CASSERGRGPDTQYF.

Details on this clone: Relative to the germline gene, one junction end is altered; a read error may explain this. The chain joins TRBV19 to TRBJ2-2; 9 bases map to TRBD2. Germline V CDR1 and CDR2: LNHDA, SQIVND (reference sequence). This CDR3 comprises 17 residues. The CDR3 region has the DNA TGTGCCAGTACCTTCTTGGTAGCGGGAGTACAACACCGGGGAGCTGTTTTT. This translates into CASTFLVAGVQHRGAVF.

In its sample, this clone was seen once. The chain is built from TRBV11-1 and TRBJ2-7; D gene uncertain. The CDR3 has 12 amino acids. V dropped 6 bases and J dropped 1 base, with 7 bases sitting between them. Germline V gene data show CDR1 as SGHAT and CDR2 as FQDESV (reference sequence). The CDR3 region has the DNA TGTGCCAGCAGTCAAAATTCCTACGAGCAGTACTTC. Protein sequence: CASSQNSYEQYF. The whole variable domain, filled in from reference TRBV11-1 and TRBJ2-7, reads EAEVAQSPRYKITEKSQAVAFWCDPISGHATLYWYRQILGQGPELLVQFQDESVVDDSQLPKDRFSAERLKGVDSTLKIQPAELGDSAMYLCASSQNSYEQYFGPGTRLTVT.

This sequence joins TRBV4-3 and TRBJ1-1; D is unclear. CDR1 and CDR2 (germline): LGHNA, YSLEER. CDR3 length: 13 residues. V lost 0 bases to trimming and J lost 7 bases, with 9 bases between them. CDR3 sequence reads: CASSQERTGEAFF. The CDR3 DNA reads as TGCGCCAGCAGCCAAGAAAGAACCGGTGAAGCTTTCTTT.

The chain carries TRBV3-1 (or the pseudogene TRBV3-2) and TRBJ1-2; D call uncertain. The V end was cut by 0 bases, the J end by 8 bases, with 13 bases between. The germline V gene has CDR1 LGHDT and CDR2 YNNKEL (reference sequence). The CDR3 covers 14 residues. Here the CDR3 reads CASSQDRSFRGYTF. The CDR3 DNA sequence: TGTGCCAGCAGCCAAGATAGAAGTTTTCGAGGCTACACCTTC.

This chain's CDR3 is CASSWRGVNRNEQFF. CDR3 DNA: TGCGCCAGCAGCTGGCGGGGCGTTAATAGGAATGAGCAGTTCTTC. The V and J genes are TRBV5-1 and TRBJ2-1; a possible D gene is TRBD2 (6 bases). The CDR3 sequence is 15 residues long. V was clipped by 3 bases and J by 7 bases, with 17 bases between them. Germline CDR1 and CDR2: SGHRS and YFSETQ. The full variable domain, completed using reference TRBV5-1 and TRBJ2-1, is KAGVTQTPRYLIKTRGQQVTLSCSPISGHRSVSWYQQTPGQGLQFLFEYFSETQRNKGNFPGRFSGRQFSNSRSEMNVSTLELGDSALYLCASSWRGVNRNEQFFGPGTRLTVL.

J is TRBJ1-1 and V is TRBV6-5; D is perhaps TRBD1 (6 bases). This CDR3 has 14 residues. V dropped 7 bases and J dropped 0 bases, with 12 bases sitting between them. The V gene's germline CDR1 is MNHEY and CDR2 SVGAGI. CDR3 in amino acids: CASIRDTMNTEAFF. CDR3 sequence (DNA): TGTGCCAGCATCCGGGACACAATGAACACTGAAGCTTTCTTT.

V gene TRBV5-4 combines with J gene TRBJ1-1; D call uncertain. The CDR3 runs to 14 residues. In germline, CDR1 is SGHNT, CDR2 YYREEE (reference sequence). V lost 0 bases and J lost 4, with 10 bases in between. The CDR3 DNA reads as TGTGCCAGCAGCTTGGCCATGCGGGGCACTGAAGCTTTCTTT. As protein: CASSLAMRGTEAFF.

The rearrangement links TRBV28 to TRBJ2-1, with TRBD2 matching over 12 bases. CDR1 MDHEN and CDR2 SYDVKM come from the germline V gene. Trimming cost V 2 bases and J 0 bases; bases outside gene matches: 5. The CDR3 consists of 18 residues. The DNA of the CDR3 is TGTGCCAGCAGTTTAGGACTAGCGGGGCCAGGCTCCTACAATGAGCAGTTCTTC. Protein sequence: CASSLGLAGPGSYNEQFF.

The gene calls are TRBV7-8 and TRBJ2-7; TRBD1 agrees at 9 bases. J was trimmed by 1 base and V by 6 bases; bases with no gene match: 4. The CDR3 is 14 amino acids. The V gene's germline CDR1 is SGHVS and CDR2 FQNEAQ. CDR3 sequence: CASRPGTGSYEQYF. CDR3 bases: TGTGCCAGCAGGCCCGGGACAGGGTCCTACGAGCAGTACTTC.

This clone was detected ten times or more. The V call is TRBV7-9, the J call TRBJ2-3, with 7 bases fitting TRBD2. The CDR3 covers 17 residues. Trimming cost V 0 bases and J 5 bases; bases outside gene matches: 11. Germline V gene lookup returns CDR1 SEHNR and CDR2 FQNEAQ (reference sequence). The DNA of the CDR3 is TGTGCCAGCAGCTTAGCCCCGGGACCACGGGGGGAAGATACGCAGTATTTT. Translation: CASSLAPGPRGEDTQYF.